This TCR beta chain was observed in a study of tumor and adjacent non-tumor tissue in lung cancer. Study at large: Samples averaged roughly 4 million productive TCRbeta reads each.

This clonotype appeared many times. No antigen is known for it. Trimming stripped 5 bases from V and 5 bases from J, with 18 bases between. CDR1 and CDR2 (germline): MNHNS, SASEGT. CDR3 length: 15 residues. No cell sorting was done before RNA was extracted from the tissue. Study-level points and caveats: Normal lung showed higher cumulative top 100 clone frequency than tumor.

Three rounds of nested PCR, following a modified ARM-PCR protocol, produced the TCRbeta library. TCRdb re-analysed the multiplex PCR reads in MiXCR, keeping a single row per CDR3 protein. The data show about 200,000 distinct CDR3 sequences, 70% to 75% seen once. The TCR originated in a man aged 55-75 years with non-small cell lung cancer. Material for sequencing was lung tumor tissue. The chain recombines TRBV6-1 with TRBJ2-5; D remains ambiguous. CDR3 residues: CASSRPGQPWETQYF. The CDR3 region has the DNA TGTGCCAGCAGTCGACCGGGCCAACCCTGGGAGACCCAGTACTTC.